A selection of T cell receptor beta chains follows, all from one sample in a study of T cell responses to AZD1222 COVID-19 vaccine. Generated by immunoSEQ multiplex PCR, the TCRdb table keeps only in-frame clones and is missing some. This sample has 95,000 to 100,000 clones, with over 75% found just once. This sample comprised peripheral blood, obtained on day 0 of AZD1222 vaccination. These receptors were taken from an adult in good health. The CDR3 runs from the conserved cysteine through the conserved F or W. Each record gives: D gene, J gene, clone size, V gene, CDR3 protein, CDR3 DNA. D genes are given only for firm matches. Where a row states a size, it is once, few, many or the class of an expanded clone; other rows omit it.

>TRBD1|TRBJ2-5|NA|TRBV14
CASSQDYRGEAFETQYF
TGTGCCAGCAGCCAAGACTACAGGGGGGAGGCGTTCGAGACCCAGTACTTC
>NA|TRBJ1-5|NA|TRBV21-1
CASSKAGQGGNQPQHF
TGTGCCAGCAGCAAAGCGGGGCAGGGCGGCAATCAGCCCCAGCATTTT
>TRBD1|TRBJ2-2|few|TRBV5-5
CASSFGDRDTGELFF
TGTGCCAGCAGCTTTGGGGACAGGGACACCGGGGAGCTGTTTTTT
>TRBD1|TRBJ2-7|NA|TRBV29-1
CSARTGDGDEQYF
TGCAGCGCTCGGACAGGGGATGGCGACGAGCAGTACTTC
>NA|TRBJ1-1|NA|TRBV9
CASSVRSENTEAFF
TGTGCCAGCAGCGTACGGAGCGAGAACACTGAAGCTTTCTTT
>NA|TRBJ1-6|NA|TRBV27
CASRYAWGVNSPLHF
TGTGCCAGCAGATACGCTTGGGGTGTAAATTCACCCCTCCACTTT
>NA|TRBJ2-3|NA|TRBV4-1
CASSQGLESTDTQYF
TGCGCCAGCAGCCAAGGCCTGGAGAGCACAGATACGCAGTATTTT
>NA|TRBJ1-2|few|TRBV7-8
CASSPRGVNYGYTF
TGTGCCAGCAGTCCCAGAGGGGTAAACTATGGCTACACCTTC
>TRBD1|TRBJ2-3|few|TRBV28
CASKTLGTGESSTQYF
TGTGCCAGCAAAACTCTTGGGACAGGGGAGTCGTCTACGCAGTATTTT
>TRBD2|TRBJ2-1|NA|TRBV5-1
CASTTSGVNEQFF
TGCGCCAGCACGACTAGCGGGGTCAATGAGCAGTTCTTC
>TRBD2|TRBJ2-3|NA|TRBV9
CASSVFAGEDTQYF
TGTGCCAGCAGCGTGTTCGCGGGGGAAGATACGCAGTATTTT
>TRBD1|TRBJ2-2|NA|TRBV6-5
CASSPGTGPTGELFF
TGTGCCAGCAGTCCCGGGACAGGGCCTACCGGGGAGCTGTTTTTT
>NA|TRBJ1-5|NA|TRBV25-1
CASSALGLGPQHF
TGTGCCAGCAGTGCCCTAGGACTGGGGCCCCAGCATTTT
>NA|TRBJ1-4|NA|TRBV18
CASSLAFSAWDEKLFF
TGTGCCAGCTCACTCGCTTTTTCGGCGTGGGATGAAAAACTGTTTTTT
>TRBD1|TRBJ2-5|NA|TRBV2
CASTQGGTGRAQYF
TGTGCCAGCACCCAGGGAGGGACAGGGCGAGCCCAGTACTTC
>NA|TRBJ2-5|few|TRBV6-5
CASSTDREGETQYF
TGTGCCAGCAGCACGGACAGGGAGGGAGAGACCCAGTACTTC
>TRBD2|TRBJ2-1|NA|TRBV11-3
CASSTSGSSYNEQFF
TGTGCCAGCAGCACGAGCGGGAGCTCCTACAATGAGCAGTTCTTC
>NA|TRBJ2-3|NA|TRBV14
CASSQSLARNTQYF
TGTGCCAGCAGCCAATCTCTTGCCAGGAATACGCAGTATTTT
>NA|TRBJ1-1|NA|TRBV7-8
CASSFQEVNTEAFF
TGTGCCAGCAGCTTTCAAGAGGTGAACACTGAAGCTTTCTTT
>NA|TRBJ1-1|NA|TRBV10-2
CASRSLNTEAFF
TGCGCCAGCAGATCCCTGAACACTGAAGCTTTCTTT
>NA|TRBJ2-7|NA|TRBV2
CASSDDREQYF
TGTGCCAGCAGTGACGACCGCGAGCAGTACTTC
>NA|TRBJ2-2|NA|TRBV6-2/TRBV6-3
CASSSYLRGSNTGELFF
TGTGCCAGCAGTTCATATTTACGGGGGTCGAACACCGGGGAGCTGTTTTTT
>NA|TRBJ1-5|NA|TRBV19
CASSIVQGNQPQHF
TGTGCCAGTAGTATCGTGCAGGGTAATCAGCCCCAGCATTTT
>NA|TRBJ1-2|NA|TRBV6-5
CASSHTGDANYGYTF
TGTGCCAGCAGTCATACAGGAGACGCTAACTATGGCTACACCTTC
>NA|TRBJ2-6|NA|TRBV2
CASSGDSISGANVLTF
TGTGCCAGCAGTGGAGACAGCATCTCTGGGGCCAACGTCCTGACTTTC
>NA|TRBJ1-1|once|TRBV28
CASSTPGFDTEAFF
TGTGCCAGCAGCACACCGGGGTTCGACACTGAAGCTTTCTTT
>NA|TRBJ2-7|NA|TRBV27
CASSSTPYEQYF
TGTGCCAGCAGTTCAACCCCCTACGAGCAGTACTTC
>NA|TRBJ1-4|NA|TRBV28
CASSLGREKLFF
TGTGCCAGCAGTCTTGGGCGGGAAAAACTGTTTTTT
>NA|TRBJ1-5|NA|TRBV2
CASSAGNQPQHF
TGTGCCAGCAGTGCGGGGAATCAGCCCCAGCATTTT
>NA|TRBJ2-1|NA|TRBV5-1
CASSLMGGPYNEQFF
TGCGCCAGCAGCTTGATGGGGGGACCCTACAATGAGCAGTTCTTC
>NA|TRBJ1-1|NA|TRBV7-8
CASSARTVNTEAFF
TGTGCCAGCAGCGCCCGGACGGTGAACACTGAAGCTTTCTTT
>NA|TRBJ2-7|NA|TRBV19
CASAAGTGYEQYF
TGTGCCAGTGCCGCCGGGACGGGATACGAGCAGTACTTC
>TRBD1|TRBJ1-2|NA|TRBV15
CATSTERQGRGYGYTF
TGTGCCACCAGCACCGAACGACAGGGACGCGGGTATGGCTACACCTTC
>NA|TRBJ1-3|NA|TRBV6-5
CASSYSSWGAGNTIYF
TGTGCCAGCAGTTACTCGAGTTGGGGTGCCGGAAACACCATATATTTT
>NA|TRBJ1-3|NA|TRBV19
CASSIADSGNTIYF
TGTGCCAGTAGTATAGCTGACTCTGGAAACACCATATATTTT
>NA|TRBJ2-7|NA|TRBV2
CASSDSRYEQYF
TGTGCCAGCAGTGACAGCCGGTACGAGCAGTACTTC
>TRBD2|TRBJ2-5|NA|TRBV30
CAWSSWTSGGGETQYF
TGTGCCTGGAGTTCCTGGACTAGCGGGGGGGGAGAGACCCAGTACTTC
>TRBD1|TRBJ2-3|NA|TRBV5-1
CASSRDRDGDTQYF
TGCGCCAGCAGCCGAGACAGGGACGGGGATACGCAGTATTTT
>TRBD1|TRBJ1-1|NA|TRBV12-3/TRBV12-4
CASIGDRRTEAFF
TGTGCCAGCATCGGGGACAGGCGCACTGAAGCTTTCTTT
>NA|TRBJ1-3|NA|TRBV5-1
CASSQGGAWTANSGNTIYF
TGCGCCAGCAGCCAGGGAGGAGCGTGGACAGCAAACTCTGGAAACACCATATATTTT
>TRBD1|TRBJ1-4|NA|TRBV7-9
CAAGGTNEKLFF
TGTGCCGCAGGGGGAACTAATGAAAAACTGTTTTTT
>TRBD1|TRBJ1-3|NA|TRBV7-9
CASRTQGGNTIYF
TGTGCCAGCAGGACACAGGGGGGAAACACCATATATTTT
>NA|TRBJ1-5|NA|TRBV24-1
CATSLGGRGNQPQHF
TGTGCCACTTCACTGGGGGGGCGCGGGAATCAGCCCCAGCATTTT
>NA|TRBJ2-5|NA|TRBV11-2
CASSFRVEETQYF
TGTGCCAGCAGCTTTAGGGTGGAAGAGACCCAGTACTTC
>NA|TRBJ2-5|NA|TRBV7-2
CASSVDSGETQYF
TGTGCCAGCAGCGTTGACAGCGGCGAGACCCAGTACTTC